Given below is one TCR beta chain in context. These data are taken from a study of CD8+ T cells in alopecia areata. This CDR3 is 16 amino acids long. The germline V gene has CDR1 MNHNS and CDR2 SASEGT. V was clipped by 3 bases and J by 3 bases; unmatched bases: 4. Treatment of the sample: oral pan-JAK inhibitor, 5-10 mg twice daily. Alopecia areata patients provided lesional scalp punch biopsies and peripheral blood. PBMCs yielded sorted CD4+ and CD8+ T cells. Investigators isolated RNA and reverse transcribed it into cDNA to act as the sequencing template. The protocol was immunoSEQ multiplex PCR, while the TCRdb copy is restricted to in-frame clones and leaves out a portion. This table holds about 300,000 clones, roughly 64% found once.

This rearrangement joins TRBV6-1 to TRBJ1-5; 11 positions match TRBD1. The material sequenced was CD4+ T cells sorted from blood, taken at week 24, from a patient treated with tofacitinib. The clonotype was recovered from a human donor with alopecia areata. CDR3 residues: CASSDRDRGANQPQHF. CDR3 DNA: TGTGCCAGCAGTGATCGGGACAGGGGGGCCAATCAGCCCCAGCATTTT.